What follows are 27 T cell receptor beta chains derived from one specimen sequenced in a study of T cell repertoires in cytomegalovirus infection. No antigen is known for these receptors. Each CDR3 protein is one row after TCRdb ran MiXCR on the reads. Here the sample spans 54,000 or so distinct CDR3 sequences, about a third being singletons. The sequenced sample was PBMCs, sequenced either directly or after in vitro stimulation (not recorded which). Every receptor here comes from a human donor in good health (CMV status not recorded). Some clones in this sample may be carry-over from other donors' samples.

The chain links TRBV12-3 or TRBV12-4 to TRBJ2-3, with D perhaps given as TRBD1 or TRBD2 (6 bases each). The CDR3 length is 14 residues. Trimming pared 4 bases from V and 6 bases from J, leaving 14 bases between. In nucleotides, the CDR3 is TGTGCCAGCAGTTCACGGAGGGGGAGTGATACGCAGTATTTT. As protein: CASSSRRGSDTQYF.

Of note for this clonotype: The conserved closing phenylalanine or tryptophan is absent in this CDR3, likely reflecting a read error. The chain carries TRBV7-2 and TRBJ1-4; D unresolved. Germline CDR1 and CDR2: SGHTA and FQGNSA. The CDR3 spans 15 residues. V dropped 5 bases and J dropped 7 bases, with 17 bases sitting between them. This CDR3 reads CASSPPGSWCEKLFV. CDR3 sequence (DNA): TGTGCCAGCAGCCCACCGGGTTCGTGGTGTGAAAAACTGTTTGTT.

J is TRBJ1-6 and V is TRBV7-9; D not resolved. CDR1 and CDR2 from the germline V gene are SEHNR and FQNEAQ (reference sequence). V lost 5 bases, J lost 3 bases, and 11 bases lay in between. The CDR3 sequence is 15 residues long. The CDR3 protein is CASSPSSLYNSPLHF. DNA of the CDR3: TGTGCCAGCAGCCCTTCCAGCCTCTATAATTCACCCCTCCACTTT.

The V gene is TRBV28, the J gene TRBJ1-1, with D unresolved. The CDR3 spans 12 residues. The germline gives CDR1 MDHEN, CDR2 SYDVKM. V was clipped by 7 bases and J by 11 bases, with 17 bases between them. CDR3 protein: CASNQASGGAFF. DNA of the CDR3: TGTGCCAGCAACCAAGCATCAGGTGGGGCTTTCTTT. Variable domain in full (rest from reference TRBV28 and TRBJ1-1): DVKVTQSSRYLVKRTGEKVFLECVQDMDHENMFWYRQDPGLGLRLIYFSYDVKMKEKGDIPEGYSVSREKKERFSLILESASTNQTSMYLCASNQASGGAFFGQGTRLTVV.

This clonotype was seen a few times. The chain links TRBV12-3 or TRBV12-4 to TRBJ1-2; D possibly corresponds to TRBD1 (5 bases). The CDR3 has 15 amino acids. The germline V and J ends were trimmed by 2 bases and 8 bases, with 18 bases remaining between them. CDR3 in DNA: TGTGCCAGCAGTTTAAGGGCCACGGGGGGGGAGGGCTACACCTTC. This sequence encodes CASSLRATGGEGYTF.

This clonotype was detected a few times. The chain couples TRBV5-4 to TRBJ1-6; D may be TRBD1 (5 bases). This CDR3 comprises 14 residues. Germline V lookup: CDR1 SGHNT, CDR2 YYREEE (reference sequence). The V end was cut by 4 bases, the J end by 10 bases, with 15 bases between. The CDR3 protein is CASSPGRGRSPLHF. In DNA, the CDR3 is TGTGCCAGCAGCCCGGGACGTGGACGGTCACCCCTCCACTTT.

The sample holds a few counts of this clonotype. This chain uses TRBV7-9 with TRBJ2-2; D remains ambiguous. Trimming shortened V by 7 bases and J by 0 bases, and 9 bases separated the two germline ends. CDR1 is SEHNR, CDR2 FQNEAQ, per germline (reference sequence). The CDR3 loop spans 14 amino acids. The CDR3 DNA reads TGTGCCAGCACTGGCCAGACGAACACCGGGGAGCTGTTTTTT. Its translation is CASTGQTNTGELFF.

The CDR3 loop reads CASSSDLARAQPQHF. The CDR3 region has the DNA TGTGCCAGTAGTTCCGACCTGGCCAGGGCTCAGCCCCAGCATTTT. The chain joins TRBV19 to TRBJ1-5; D may be TRBD1 (5 bases). V was cut by 5 bases and J by 6 bases, with 17 bases left in between. CDR1 is LNHDA, CDR2 SQIVND, per germline (reference sequence). This CDR3 region has 15 residues.

The chain joins TRBV28 to TRBJ2-2; tentatively, D is TRBD1 or TRBD2 (5 bases each). Trimming removed 7 bases from V and 6 bases from J, with 6 bases in between. The CDR3 sequence is 11 residues long. The germline V gene has CDR1 MDHEN and CDR2 SYDVKM. The CDR3 loop reads CASMGAGELFF. CDR3 in DNA: TGTGCCAGCATGGGGGCCGGGGAGCTGTTTTTT.

This clonotype was observed a few times. This chain connects TRBV5-5 to TRBJ2-1, with TRBD1 matching over 8 bases. Trimming took 0 bases from V and 4 from J; bases not matched to a gene: 3. The CDR3 is 15 amino acids. CDR1 SGHKS and CDR2 YYEKEE come from the germline V gene (reference sequence). Here the CDR3 DNA reads TGTGCCAGCAGCTTGGTACAGGGGGTTTACAATGAGCAGTTCTTC. Encoded protein: CASSLVQGVYNEQFF.

The chain uses TRBV7-2 and TRBJ1-2; TRBD1 agrees at 7 bases. Germline CDR1 is SGHTA and CDR2 is FQGNSA. V shed 4 bases and J 8 bases; nucleotides not matched to a gene: 13. CDR3 length: 15 amino acids. The CDR3 region has the DNA TGTGCCAGCAGCTCCCCCGCGACAGGGAGCGGAGGCTACACCTTC. Its protein is CASSSPATGSGGYTF.

V and J are TRBV20-1 and TRBJ2-1; D is ambiguous. The V end lost 1 base, the J end lost 0 bases, and 13 bases lay between the germline ends. Per germline, CDR1 DFQATT and CDR2 SNEGSKA (reference sequence). There are 16 residues in the CDR3. The CDR3 DNA reads as TGCAGTGCTAGAGTGGGCGTAGGGAACTCCTACAATGAGCAGTTCTTC. Translation: CSARVGVGNSYNEQFF.

This clonotype was counted many times. The chain recombines TRBV7-2 with TRBJ2-2; D possibly corresponds to TRBD2 (6 bases). V lost 3 bases to trimming and J lost 3 bases, with 8 bases between them. Germline CDR1 reads SGHTA; CDR2 reads FQGNSA. CDR3 length: 14 residues. CDR3 bases: TGTGCCAGCAGCTTTAGCGGAGACACCGGGGAGCTGTTTTTT. This translates into CASSFSGDTGELFF.

The chain carries TRBV27 and TRBJ2-3, with 10 bases identical to TRBD2. The CDR3 is made up of 15 amino acids. The germline V gene encodes CDR1 MNHEY and CDR2 SMNVEV (reference sequence). V shed 1 base and J 4 bases; nucleotides not matched to a gene: 2. CDR3 bases: TGTGCCAGCAGTTTATTGAGCGGGAGGGCAGATACGCAGTATTTT. It encodes CASSLLSGRADTQYF.

This clonotype was found many times. This chain joins TRBV7-8 and TRBJ2-2; 8 bases are a match to TRBD1. The CDR3 runs 16 residues. Trimming removed 2 bases from V and 7 bases from J; junction bases left unmatched: 9. Germline lookup yields CDR1 SGHVS and CDR2 FQNEAQ. The CDR3 loop is CASSLPGGLQVGELFF. The CDR3 DNA sequence: TGTGCCAGCAGCTTACCAGGGGGCTTACAGGTCGGGGAGCTGTTTTTT.

A few counts support this clonotype. This chain joins TRBV7-2 and TRBJ2-5; no clear D. This CDR3 has 12 residues. CDR1 and CDR2 from the germline V gene are SGHTA and FQGNSA. V was pared by 5 bases and J by 4 bases, with 8 bases between. The CDR3 region is CASSRGGETQYF. CDR3 bases: TGTGCCAGCAGCCGCGGCGGAGAGACCCAGTACTTC.

The chain recombines TRBV12-3 or TRBV12-4 with TRBJ2-7, with D possibly matching TRBD1 (6 bases). There are 15 residues in the CDR3. V dropped 4 bases and J dropped 3 bases, with 16 bases sitting between them. CDR3 nucleotide sequence: TGTGCCAGCAGTTCCCCGCAGAGGGGGTTCTACGAGCAGTACTTC. Translating gives CASSSPQRGFYEQYF.

This clonotype was counted a few times. The V and J genes are TRBV6-6 and TRBJ2-1; tentatively, D is TRBD1 or TRBD2 (5 bases each). The CDR3 covers 13 residues. The V end lost 5 bases, the J end lost 8 bases, and 13 bases lay between the germline ends. Germline V gene sequence: CDR1 MNHNY, CDR2 SVGAGI (reference sequence). The CDR3 region is CASSDGGSDEQFF. The CDR3 DNA reads TGTGCCAGCAGTGATGGGGGTTCGGATGAGCAGTTCTTC.

The rearrangement joins TRBV9 to TRBJ2-1, with 10 bases that match TRBD2. CDR3 length: 16 residues. CDR1 SGDLS and CDR2 YYNGEE come from the germline V gene. Trimming at V came to 0 bases and at J to 10 bases, leaving 10 bases not matched to a gene. The CDR3 nucleotides are TGTGCCAGCAGCGTAGGTAGCGGGGGGCCCTGGGGAGAGCAGTTCTTC. Translation: CASSVGSGGPWGEQFF.

The J gene is TRBJ2-1, the V gene TRBV20-1, with TRBD2 matching over 12 bases. V lost 4 bases, J lost 7 bases, and 2 bases stayed unmatched. This CDR3 spans 13 amino acids. Per germline, CDR1 DFQATT and CDR2 SNEGSKA (reference sequence). The CDR3 sequence is CSATSGGENEQFF. The DNA for the CDR3 is TGCAGTGCTACTAGCGGGGGGGAGAATGAGCAGTTCTTC.

This clonotype has a count of ten or more. The chain combines TRBV7-2 with TRBJ2-2; D uncertain. This CDR3 region has 14 residues. The germline V gene has CDR1 SGHTA and CDR2 FQGNSA. The germline V and J ends were trimmed by 0 bases and 2 bases, with 4 bases remaining between them. The DNA of the CDR3 is TGTGCCAGCAGCTTAGCCATTAACACCGGGGAGCTGTTTTTT. It specifies CASSLAINTGELFF.

The V and J genes are TRBV4-2 and TRBJ2-5; tentatively, D is TRBD2 (6 bases). CDR1 LGHNA and CDR2 YNFKEQ come from the germline V gene. Trimming cost V 8 bases and J 1 base, with 17 bases left between them. The length of the CDR3 is 15 residues. The CDR3 sequence: CASSRDRGSQETQYF. In nucleotides, the CDR3 is TGTGCCAGCTCGCGGGATAGGGGTAGCCAAGAGACCCAGTACTTC.

The chain uses TRBV29-1 and TRBJ2-1, with unresolved D. The CDR3 has 11 residues. Germline V gene sequence: CDR1 SQVTM, CDR2 ANQGSEA. Trimming stripped 8 bases from V and 5 bases from J, with 10 bases between. The CDR3: CSSKVNNEQFF. CDR3 nucleotide sequence: TGCAGCTCAAAAGTCAACAATGAGCAGTTCTTC.

The chain couples TRBV18 to TRBJ2-3; no reliable D call. The V and J ends lost 5 bases and 0 bases respectively, with 18 bases between them. Germline CDR1 and CDR2: KGHSH and LQKENI. This CDR3 region has 17 residues. The CDR3 sequence is CASSYPGLQPSTDTQYF. The CDR3 DNA reads as TGTGCCAGCTCATACCCCGGGCTCCAGCCTAGCACAGATACGCAGTATTTT.

This clonotype was observed a few times. V gene TRBV27 combines with J gene TRBJ2-3; D is perhaps TRBD1 (5 bases). Trimming shortened V by 7 bases and J by 0 bases, and 11 bases separated the two germline ends. From germline, CDR1 is MNHEY and CDR2 SMNVEV (reference sequence). This CDR3 is built from 14 residues. CDR3 protein: CASKTGSSTDTQYF. DNA for the CDR3: TGTGCCAGCAAAACAGGATCTAGCACAGATACGCAGTATTTT.

This clonotype was found a few times. This chain connects TRBV6-4 to TRBJ1-3; D ambiguous. The CDR3 is made up of 15 amino acids. In germline, CDR1 is MRHNA, CDR2 SNTAGT. V lost 4 bases to trimming and J lost 2 bases, with 12 bases between them. The CDR3 spells CASSASPGPGNTIYF. The DNA for the CDR3 is TGTGCCAGCAGTGCCAGTCCCGGACCTGGAAACACCATATATTTT.

The V gene is TRBV27, the J gene TRBJ1-2, with unresolved D. The CDR3 extends over 12 amino acids. CDR1 and CDR2 from the germline V gene are MNHEY and SMNVEV (reference sequence). Trimming pared 7 bases from V and 7 bases from J, leaving 13 bases between. The CDR3 bases are TGTGCCAGCAAGAACGGGCCTGGTGGCTACACCTTC. Translating it yields CASKNGPGGYTF.